These T cell receptor beta chains were read from a single sample in a study of T cells after yellow fever vaccination. One entry per CDR3 protein results from TCRdb running MiXCR on the 5' RACE reads. The repertoire includes around 610,000 distinct CDR3 sequences, about 13% of them detected once, and over 11% sits in the top ten. Material: PBMCs, obtained on the day of the yellow fever booster vaccination. Source of these receptors: a man aged 30 to 45 who received the YFV17D yellow fever vaccine. CDR3s leave out the opening cysteine and the closing phenylalanine or tryptophan. Not every row has a clone size; where given, it reads once, few, many or a size class.

clone_size: .; cdr3_length: 12; v_call: TRBV29-1; j_call: TRBJ2-7; cdr3_aa: SVGGGQGSYEQY
clone_size: .; cdr3_length: 14; v_call: TRBV4-3; j_call: TRBJ1-4; cdr3_aa: ASSQDSNLPAEKLF
clone_size: .; cdr3_length: 10; v_call: TRBV20-1; j_call: TRBJ2-7; cdr3_aa: SVAQGADEQY
clone_size: many; cdr3_length: 12; v_call: TRBV18; j_call: TRBJ1-5; cdr3_aa: ASSLRDSNQPQH
clone_size: few; cdr3_length: 12; v_call: TRBV9; j_call: TRBJ1-4; cdr3_aa: ASSVAQGNEKLF
clone_size: .; cdr3_length: 11; v_call: TRBV2; j_call: TRBJ2-1; cdr3_aa: ASRRAPDNEQF
clone_size: .; cdr3_length: 9; v_call: TRBV7-9; j_call: TRBJ2-1; cdr3_aa: ASNPGGEQF
clone_size: once; cdr3_length: 12; v_call: TRBV7-2; j_call: TRBJ2-4; cdr3_aa: AISQRTSQNIQY
clone_size: few; cdr3_length: 12; v_call: TRBV6-1; j_call: TRBJ1-2; cdr3_aa: ASMGRSTTYGYT
clone_size: few; cdr3_length: 12; v_call: TRBV9; j_call: TRBJ2-1; cdr3_aa: ASSVSYGLGEQF
clone_size: few; cdr3_length: 11; v_call: TRBV3-1; j_call: TRBJ2-5; cdr3_aa: ASKLGGQETQY
clone_size: .; cdr3_length: 12; v_call: TRBV12-3/TRBV12-4; j_call: TRBJ2-1; cdr3_aa: ASSPRDTGNEQF
clone_size: few; cdr3_length: 9; v_call: TRBV12-3/TRBV12-4; j_call: TRBJ1-6; cdr3_aa: ASSRSSPLH
clone_size: many; cdr3_length: 11; v_call: TRBV7-9; j_call: TRBJ2-7; cdr3_aa: ASSLDRTYEQY
clone_size: .; cdr3_length: 13; v_call: TRBV29-1; j_call: TRBJ2-2; cdr3_aa: SVVSGDGNTGELF
clone_size: many; cdr3_length: 12; v_call: TRBV3-1; j_call: TRBJ2-1; cdr3_aa: ASSQAGRYNEQF
clone_size: .; cdr3_length: 12; v_call: TRBV7-8; j_call: TRBJ2-5; cdr3_aa: ASRTYEGGRTQY
clone_size: .; cdr3_length: 11; v_call: TRBV20-1; j_call: TRBJ2-2; cdr3_aa: SARRGNTGELF
clone_size: many; cdr3_length: 11; v_call: TRBV2; j_call: TRBJ2-1; cdr3_aa: ASGREAFNEQF
clone_size: .; cdr3_length: 14; v_call: TRBV20-1; j_call: TRBJ2-7; cdr3_aa: CARIRGNLLVYEQY